The 27 T cell receptor beta chains below come from one sample, sequenced in a study of blood T cell repertoires in COVID-19. Here immunoSEQ multiplex PCR was the method, and the copy in TCRdb shows in-frame clones only, minus some. The sample consists of more than 150,000 clones, 80% to 90% of them appearing once. Sequenced: peripheral blood. These receptors were taken from a woman in her forties or fifties with acute or convalescent COVID-19.

The chain couples TRBV28 to TRBJ1-2; D is unresolved. Germline V lookup: CDR1 MDHEN, CDR2 SYDVKM. V shed 6 bases and J shed 4 bases, with 6 bases lying between them. The CDR3 totals 11 residues. CDR3 DNA sequence: TGTGCCAGCAGGGCTGGCTATGGCTACACCTTC. It encodes CASRAGYGYTF.

This rearrangement joins TRBV19 to TRBJ2-3, with 9 bases that match TRBD1. Per germline, CDR1 LNHDA and CDR2 SQIVND (reference sequence). CDR3 length: 15 residues. With V trimmed by 5 bases and J by 5 bases, 8 bases remained unmatched. The CDR3 spells CASSFDRGSVDTQYF. The CDR3 nucleotides are TGTGCCAGTAGTTTTGACAGGGGGTCGGTAGATACGCAGTATTTT.

This chain connects TRBV11-1 to TRBJ2-3; 9 bases are shared with TRBD2. CDR1 SGHAT and CDR2 FQDESV come from the germline V gene (reference sequence). The CDR3 has 17 residues. Trimming took 0 bases from V and 5 from J; bases not matched to a gene: 9. The CDR3 DNA follows: TGTGCCAGCAGCTTAGCGTTGGGCGGGGGGGCCGAAGATACGCAGTATTTT. Encoded protein: CASSLALGGGAEDTQYF.

The sample holds a few counts of this clone. This chain connects TRBV11-2 to TRBJ1-2; TRBD1 matches at 10 bases. Germline-derived CDR1 and CDR2 are SGHAT and FQNNGV. V trimming: 4 bases; J trimming: 7 bases; junction bases outside the gene matches: 12. The CDR3 totals 16 residues. CDR3 loop: CASSSRDRGGDFGYTF. The CDR3 nucleotides are TGTGCCAGCAGCTCCCGGGACAGGGGCGGCGATTTTGGCTACACCTTC. Supplemented by reference TRBV11-2 and TRBJ1-2, the full variable domain reads EAGVAQSPRYKIIEKRQSVAFWCNPISGHATLYWYQQILGQGPKLLIQFQNNGVVDDSQLPKDRFSAERLKGVDSTLKIQPAKLEDSAVYLCASSSRDRGGDFGYTFGSGTRLTVV.

This clone showed up just once. The rearrangement links TRBV9 to TRBJ2-5, with 7 positions matching TRBD2. J lost 5 bases, V lost 0 bases, and 4 bases had no gene match. In germline, CDR1 is SGDLS, CDR2 YYNGEE. The CDR3 covers 14 residues. CDR3 bases: TGTGCCAGCAGCGTAGGGCTGGGGGGGGAGACCCAGTACTTC. Protein product: CASSVGLGGETQYF.

The chain employs TRBV6-1 and TRBJ1-4; D possibly corresponds to TRBD1 (6 bases). CDR1 MNHNS and CDR2 SASEGT come from the germline V gene. The CDR3 runs 16 residues. V lost 2 bases to trimming and J lost 2 bases, with 12 bases between them. DNA of the CDR3: TGTGCCAGCAGTGAACGGTCACAGGGTACTAATGAAAAACTGTTTTTT. Its translation: CASSERSQGTNEKLFF.

J is TRBJ2-1 and V is TRBV5-1, with 11 nucleotides matching TRBD2. CDR3 length equals 15 residues. Germline V lookup: CDR1 SGHRS, CDR2 YFSETQ. The V gene end was trimmed by 4 bases and the J gene end by 3 bases; junction bases not matched to a gene: 3. The CDR3 nucleotides are TGCGCCAGCAGCCTCACTAGCGGGAGCTACAATGAGCAGTTCTTC. Residues: CASSLTSGSYNEQFF.

This sequence joins TRBV6-7 and TRBJ2-7; 10 bases are a match to TRBD1. TRBV6-7 is noted as an ORF with a role that remains uncertain. The CDR3 is 17 residues long. V lost 1 base to trimming and J lost 4 bases; unmatched junction nucleotides: 10. CDR3 residues: CASSYLKPRDRGYEQYF. In DNA, the CDR3 is TGTGCCAGCAGTTACTTAAAGCCCCGGGACAGGGGATACGAGCAGTACTTC.

The rearrangement uses TRBV4-3 and TRBJ1-4, with a tentative D call TRBD1 (6 bases). Germline CDR1 LGHNA, CDR2 YSLEER. The V end was cut by 0 bases, the J end by 7 bases, with 18 bases between. The CDR3 loop spans 17 amino acids. For the CDR3, the DNA is TGCGCCAGCAGCCAAGAACAATCAGGGGACGGTAGTGAAAAACTGTTTTTT. This gives the protein CASSQEQSGDGSEKLFF.

The chain has TRBV7-2 and TRBJ1-5; the D is unclear. Looked up from germline, CDR1 is SGHTA and CDR2 is FQGNSA. The ends were cut back, 2 bases at V and 6 bases at J, with 11 bases in the middle. The CDR3 has 14 amino acids. CDR3 sequence (DNA): TGTGCCAGCAGCTTACAGGTGTCCTCTCAGCCCCAGCATTTT. It translates to CASSLQVSSQPQHF.

This clone showed up just once. The V and J genes are TRBV6-5 and TRBJ2-2; 7 bases are shared with TRBD1. From germline, CDR1 is MNHEY and CDR2 SVGAGI. Germline trimming cut 5 bases from V and 1 base from J; bases unmatched to any gene: 4. The CDR3 totals 15 residues. CDR3: CASSPRTGNTGELFF. In DNA, the CDR3 is TGTGCCAGCAGTCCGCGGACAGGGAACACCGGGGAGCTGTTTTTT.

J is TRBJ2-1 and V is TRBV10-1, with 11 bases that match TRBD2. Germline CDR1 WNHNN, CDR2 SYGVQD (reference sequence). V gave up 10 bases and J gave up 3 bases; unmatched junction bases: 2. The CDR3 runs to 13 residues. CDR3 nucleotides: TGCGCCATCCTAGCGGGAGGCTACAATGAGCAGTTCTTC. It specifies CAILAGGYNEQFF.

This clone was counted between two and nine times. The V call is TRBV7-2, the J call TRBJ2-4; weak D call: TRBD2 (5 bases). Germline assignment: CDR1 SGHTA and CDR2 FQGNSA. CDR3 length: 13 residues. Between the trimmed V and J ends, which lost 5 bases and 6 bases, there was a span of 11 bases. The CDR3: CASSPGFLNIQYF. Written as DNA, the CDR3 is TGTGCCAGCAGCCCGGGGTTTTTAAACATTCAGTACTTC.

This clone was counted only a few times. The V call is TRBV5-1, the J call TRBJ1-2, with 11 bases fitting TRBD1. The CDR3 extends over 13 amino acids. V shed 4 bases and J 8 bases; nucleotides not matched to a gene: 4. The V gene's germline CDR1 is SGHRS and CDR2 YFSETQ. The CDR3 loop reads CASSPGQGEGYTF. The DNA of the CDR3 is TGCGCCAGCAGCCCGGGACAGGGGGAAGGCTACACCTTC.

This rearrangement joins TRBV28 to TRBJ1-5; 9 bases map to TRBD1. The V gene's germline CDR1 is MDHEN and CDR2 SYDVKM. J lost 6 bases, V lost 5 bases, and 11 bases had no gene match. The CDR3 totals 16 residues. The CDR3 DNA is TGTGCCAGCAGTCCGACAGGGGGACCGTCGGGTCAGCCCCAGCATTTT. This encodes CASSPTGGPSGQPQHF.

The V call is TRBV9, the J call TRBJ1-4, with no clear D. The germline gives CDR1 SGDLS, CDR2 YYNGEE. The CDR3 totals 15 residues. Between the trimmed V and J ends, which lost 2 bases and 8 bases, there was a span of 16 bases. As DNA, the CDR3 is TGTGCCAGCAGCGTCGGAAGGCAGGCTACCGAAAAACTGTTTTTT. Its translation is CASSVGRQATEKLFF.

The gene calls are TRBV30 and TRBJ1-4; a weak D match, TRBD1 (6 bases). V lost 2 bases, J lost 11 bases, and 12 bases lay in between. This CDR3 is built from 12 residues. Germline V CDR1 and CDR2: GTSNPN, SVGIG (reference sequence). The CDR3 coding sequence is TGTGCCTGGAGTCACCGTCAGGGGAAACTGTTTTTT. It translates to CAWSHRQGKLFF.

This chain connects TRBV5-1 to TRBJ2-3, with TRBD2 matching over 13 bases. The CDR3 loop spans 15 amino acids. The V segment lost 4 bases and the J segment 4 bases; nucleotides outside the gene matches: 3. Germline V gives CDR1 SGHRS, CDR2 YFSETQ. CDR3 residues: CASSRLAGGSDTQYF. CDR3 nucleotide sequence: TGCGCCAGCAGCAGACTAGCGGGAGGATCAGATACGCAGTATTTT.

The gene calls are TRBV4-2 and TRBJ1-2, with D possibly TRBD1 on 5 matching bases. Germline CDR1 is LGHNA and CDR2 is YNFKEQ. V was cut by 1 base and J by 8 bases, with 14 bases left in between. CDR3 size: 14 residues. CDR3 in amino acids: CASSQGRETAGYTF. The CDR3 DNA follows: TGTGCCAGCAGCCAAGGGAGGGAGACAGCCGGCTACACCTTC.

The chain recombines TRBV30 with TRBJ2-4; D unresolved. The CDR3 length is 13 residues. Per the germline V gene, CDR1 is GTSNPN and CDR2 is SVGIG (reference sequence). Trimming left V 5 bases short and J 3 bases short, with 11 bases between. The CDR3 sequence is CAWSKIVKNIQYF. CDR3 DNA sequence: TGTGCCTGGTCTAAGATCGTCAAAAACATTCAGTACTTC.

This chain links TRBV18 with TRBJ1-1, with 7 bases matching TRBD1. V was pared by 4 bases and J by 0 bases, with 8 bases of the junction left unmatched. The CDR3 extends over 16 amino acids. Per the germline V gene, CDR1 is KGHSH and CDR2 is LQKENI. The CDR3 sequence: CASSQSGTAMNTEAFF. CDR3 DNA sequence: TGTGCCAGCTCACAATCCGGGACAGCAATGAACACTGAAGCTTTCTTT.

V is TRBV4-3 and J is TRBJ2-5; D is uncertain. CDR1 and CDR2 (germline): LGHNA, YSLEER. This CDR3 has 13 amino acids. V dropped 4 bases and J dropped 5 bases, with 11 bases sitting between them. This CDR3 reads CASSRWPGETQYF. In DNA form, the CDR3 reads TGCGCCAGCAGCCGGTGGCCCGGGGAGACCCAGTACTTC.

The rearrangement joins TRBV5-4 to TRBJ2-7; 12 bases are a match to TRBD2. Germline CDR1 SGHNT, CDR2 YYREEE (reference sequence). V dropped 4 bases and J dropped 2; count of bases not matched to a gene: 4. This CDR3 contains 15 residues. The CDR3 loop reads CASSDRTSGAYEQYF. CDR3 in DNA: TGTGCCAGCAGCGATCGGACTAGCGGGGCCTACGAGCAGTACTTC. Supplemented by reference TRBV5-4 and TRBJ2-7, the full variable domain reads ETGVTQSPTHLIKTRGQQVTLRCSSQSGHNTVSWYQQALGQGPQFIFQYYREEENGRGNFPPRFSGLQFPNYSSELNVNALELDDSALYLCASSDRTSGAYEQYFGPGTRLTVT.

The chain is built from TRBV18 and TRBJ1-3, with 9 bases fitting TRBD1. The V and J ends lost 4 bases and 2 bases, in that order; junction bases with no gene match: 6. The CDR3 spans 16 residues. Germline lookup yields CDR1 KGHSH and CDR2 LQKENI. In nucleotides, the CDR3 is TGTGCCAGCTCACTGACAGGGGGTGACCCTGGAAACACCATATATTTT. This sequence encodes CASSLTGGDPGNTIYF.

The chain uses TRBV28 and TRBJ1-3; D call uncertain. The CDR3 has 13 amino acids. Trimming cost V 5 bases and J 2 bases, with 7 bases left between them. The germline CDR1 and CDR2 sequences are MDHEN and SYDVKM. This CDR3 reads CASSTITGNTIYF. Written as DNA, the CDR3 is TGTGCCAGCAGTACAATTACTGGAAACACCATATATTTT. The whole variable domain, remainder taken from reference TRBV28 and TRBJ1-3, is DVKVTQSSRYLVKRTGEKVFLECVQDMDHENMFWYRQDPGLGLRLIYFSYDVKMKEKGDIPEGYSVSREKKERFSLILESASTNQTSMYLCASSTITGNTIYFGEGSWLTVV.

This clone occurred many times. This sequence joins TRBV29-1 and TRBJ2-5, with 9 positions matching TRBD2. The CDR3 consists of 14 residues. Germline V gene sequence: CDR1 SQVTM, CDR2 ANQGSEA. V shed 5 bases and J 4 bases; nucleotides not matched to a gene: 8. CDR3 loop: CSVRGAGGLETQYF. DNA for the CDR3: TGCAGCGTTAGGGGAGCGGGGGGCCTAGAGACCCAGTACTTC. The full variable domain, its missing parts supplied by reference TRBV29-1 and TRBJ2-5, is SAVISQKPSRDICQRGTSLTIQCQVDSQVTMMFWYRQQPGQSLTLIATANQGSEATYESGFVIDKFPISRPNLTFSTLTVSNMSPEDSSIYLCSVRGAGGLETQYFGPGTRLLVL.

The rearrangement uses TRBV6-2 or TRBV6-3 and TRBJ2-4; 15 bases are shared with TRBD2. The CDR3 sequence is 18 residues long. Losses at the gene ends were 2 bases for V and 7 bases for J; bases not matched to a gene: 9. The germline V gene encodes CDR1 MNHEY and CDR2 SVGEGT. This CDR3 is CASSYPGLAGGHLNIQYF. CDR3 sequence (DNA): TGTGCCAGCAGTTACCCTGGACTAGCGGGGGGGCATTTGAACATTCAGTACTTC.